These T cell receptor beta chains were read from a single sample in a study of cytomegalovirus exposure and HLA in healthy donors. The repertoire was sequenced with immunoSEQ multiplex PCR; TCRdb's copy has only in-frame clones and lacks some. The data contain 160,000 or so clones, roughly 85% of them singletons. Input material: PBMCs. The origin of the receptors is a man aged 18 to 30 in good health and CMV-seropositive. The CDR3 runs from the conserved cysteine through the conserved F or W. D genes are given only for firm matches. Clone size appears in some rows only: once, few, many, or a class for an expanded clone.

TGTGCCATCAGTGACGCGGGGTACCAGTACTTC,CAISDAGYQYF,.,.,TRBJ2-5,TRBV10-3
TGTGCCACCAGCAGAGATAATTTCGAGGTAACGGTAGGAGAGACCCAGTACTTC,CATSRDNFEVTVGETQYF,.,once,TRBJ2-5,TRBV15
TGTGCCATCAGTGAGGTTAGACAAACGAACACTGAAGCTTTCTTT,CAISEVRQTNTEAFF,.,.,TRBJ1-1,TRBV10-3
TGCGCCAGCAGCCAAGAAGGGGCGGGAATCGAGCAGTACTTC,CASSQEGAGIEQYF,.,.,TRBJ2-7,TRBV4-1
TGTGCCACCAGCAGAGCAGGATTCTCCTACAATGAGCAGTTCTTC,CATSRAGFSYNEQFF,.,.,TRBJ2-1,TRBV15
TGTGCCAGCAGCTTGGACAGGGGTCGAGACGAGCAGTACTTC,CASSLDRGRDEQYF,TRBD1,.,TRBJ2-7,TRBV7-8
TGCAGCGTTGGACAGAATGAGCAGTTCTTC,CSVGQNEQFF,.,.,TRBJ2-1,TRBV29-1
TGTGCCAGCAGTCCTCAGGGGGCGCGACTTTATGGCTACACCTTC,CASSPQGARLYGYTF,TRBD1,once,TRBJ1-2,TRBV28
TGTGCCACCAGCAGACCTTTAACCGGGACAGCTGGCTACACCTTC,CATSRPLTGTAGYTF,TRBD1,.,TRBJ1-2,TRBV15
TGTGCCAGCAGCTTAATCTGGGGGGGCAATGAGCAGTTCTTC,CASSLIWGGNEQFF,TRBD2,.,TRBJ2-1,TRBV7-2
TGTGCCACCAGCACAGGTGAGAACAATCAGCCCCAGCATTTT,CATSTGENNQPQHF,.,.,TRBJ1-5,TRBV15
TGTGCCAGCAGTTTCGCCGCGGGCAATCAGCCCCAGCATTTT,CASSFAAGNQPQHF,.,.,TRBJ1-5,TRBV27
TGTGCCAGCAGCGTAGGGGGGGGGTTTTTGGAGACCCAGTACTTC,CASSVGGGFLETQYF,TRBD2,.,TRBJ2-5,TRBV9
TGCGCCAGCTGGGGACAGGGTTATGGCTACACCTTC,CASWGQGYGYTF,TRBD1,.,TRBJ1-2,TRBV5-1
TGTGCCAGCAGCATCTCGGACAAGGTCGGCTACACCTTC,CASSISDKVGYTF,.,few,TRBJ1-2,TRBV9
TGTGCCAGCTCAACAGGGAACACTGAAGCTTTCTTT,CASSTGNTEAFF,.,.,TRBJ1-1,TRBV18
TGCGCCAGCAGCCCAGGACAGGCGACCAGCACAGATACGCAGTATTTT,CASSPGQATSTDTQYF,TRBD1,.,TRBJ2-3,TRBV4-1
TGTGCCAGCAGCCAGGATGGACATCTGGGAAACACCATATATTTT,CASSQDGHLGNTIYF,.,few,TRBJ1-3,TRBV4-2
TGCGCCAGCAGCTCCCAGGATACTGCTCAGCCCCAGCATTTT,CASSSQDTAQPQHF,.,.,TRBJ1-5,TRBV5-1
TGTGCCACCAGCCCGCAAGGGGTTGATGGCTACACCTTC,CATSPQGVDGYTF,.,.,TRBJ1-2,TRBV15
TGTGCCAGTAGTATGGAGAGTGGACTCATGAACACCGGGGAGCTGTTTTTT,CASSMESGLMNTGELFF,.,.,TRBJ2-2,TRBV19
TGCGCCAGCAGCCAATCCAGGGTAGGTCGGGATGAGCAGTTCTTC,CASSQSRVGRDEQFF,.,once,TRBJ2-1,TRBV4-3
TGTGCCAGCAGTGATGTAGTGGGGGGGCAAGGCACGCAGTATTTT,CASSDVVGGQGTQYF,.,once,TRBJ2-3,TRBV6-1
TGTGCCAGCAGCTCCCTCGAGGCTAAACCTAATGAAAAACTGTTTTTT,CASSSLEAKPNEKLFF,.,once,TRBJ1-4,TRBV7-9
TGTGCCACCGATGGACAGGGCGTCCAAGAGACCCAGTACTTC,CATDGQGVQETQYF,TRBD1,.,TRBJ2-5,TRBV28
TGCAGCGTTGAAGGCGGGAGATTAGAGCAGTTCTTC,CSVEGGRLEQFF,TRBD2,.,TRBJ2-1,TRBV29-1
TGTGCCATCAGTAGGACAGGGGACTCCTACGAGCAGTACTTC,CAISRTGDSYEQYF,TRBD1,.,TRBJ2-7,TRBV10-3